A few counts support the clone carrying this TCR beta chain. The data are from a study of regulatory T cells in long-lasting Graves disease. The ends were cut back, 1 base at V and 5 bases at J, with 11 bases in the middle. The germline V gene encodes CDR1 SQVTM and CDR2 ANQGSEA. CDR3 size: 14 residues. Time point reported: newly diagnosed GD, antithyroid drugs for less than 3 months. Generation of the TCR library employed RNA extracted from PBMCs. Construction of the TCR beta libraries employed iRepertoire HTBI primers in conjunction with Arm-PCR of CDR3 regions. TCRdb independently ran MiXCR on the multiplex PCR reads; one entry per CDR3 protein. The sample consists of 400,000 to 450,000 distinct CDR3 sequences, about 15% of them appearing once. These records were also assigned to another study, of T cells in Graves' hyperthyroidism and ophthalmopathy.

This material consisted of peripheral blood mononuclear cells (PBMCs), taken at new diagnosis, from a patient treated with antithyroid drugs. This receptor was obtained from a woman younger than 45 with Graves disease. The chain has TRBV29-1 and TRBJ2-2; D may be TRBD1 or TRBD2 (7 bases each). The CDR3 is CSVEAQGGTGELFF. In nucleotides, the CDR3 is TGCAGCGTTGAAGCTCAGGGGGGGACCGGGGAGCTGTTTTTT.